This T cell receptor (beta chain) stems from a study of T-cell reconstitution after alpha-beta-depleted transplantation in children. Many counts were recorded for this clonotype. A library of TCRbeta sequences, prepared with unique molecular identifiers, was generated. TCRdb fed the PCR reads into MiXCR, producing one record per CDR3 protein. The table has 130,000 to 150,000 distinct CDR3 sequences, 8.8% seen once. The V end lost 5 bases, the J end lost 0 bases, and 14 bases lay between the germline ends. This CDR3 is 15 amino acids long. CDR1 is SGHAT and CDR2 is FQNNGV in the germline V gene. The sequence derives from a female patient aged 2 to 10 who had a stem cell transplant for congenital amegakaryocytic thrombocytopenia, so the T cells may come from the graft donor. The source was PBMCs, mostly from graft donor cells, collected 180 days after TCRalphabeta/CD19-depleted stem cell transplant. The chain joins TRBV11-2 to TRBJ2-7; D unresolved. CDR3 in amino acids: CASSPRRGRSYEQYF. The CDR3 nucleotides read TGTGCCAGCAGCCCGCGCCGTGGTCGCTCCTACGAGCAGTACTTC.